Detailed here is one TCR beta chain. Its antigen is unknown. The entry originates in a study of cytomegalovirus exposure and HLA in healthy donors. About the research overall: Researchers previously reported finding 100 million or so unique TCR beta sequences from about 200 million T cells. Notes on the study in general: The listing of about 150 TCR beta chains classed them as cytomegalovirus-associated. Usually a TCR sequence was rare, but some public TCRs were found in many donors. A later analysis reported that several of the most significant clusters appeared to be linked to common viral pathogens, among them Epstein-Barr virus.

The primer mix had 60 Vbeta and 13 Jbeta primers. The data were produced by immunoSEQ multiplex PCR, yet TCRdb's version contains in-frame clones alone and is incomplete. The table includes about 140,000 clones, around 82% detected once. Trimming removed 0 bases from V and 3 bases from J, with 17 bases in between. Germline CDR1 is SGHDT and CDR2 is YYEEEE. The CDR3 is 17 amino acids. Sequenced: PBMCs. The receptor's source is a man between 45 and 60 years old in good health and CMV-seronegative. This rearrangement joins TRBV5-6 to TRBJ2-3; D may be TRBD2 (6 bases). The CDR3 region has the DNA TGTGCCAGCAGCTTGGCCGAGGGAGGAAGAGTGACAGATACGCAGTATTTT. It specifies CASSLAEGGRVTDTQYF.